The 30 T cell receptor beta chains given below trace back to one sample, sequenced in a study of cytomegalovirus exposure and HLA in healthy donors. This PCR relied on a set of 60 Vbeta primers and 13 Jbeta primers. The table came from immunoSEQ multiplex PCR; TCRdb's copy has only in-frame clones and leaves some out. The sample lists roughly 150,000 clones, approximately 80% occurring once. Sample: PBMCs. The receptors were sampled from a woman aged 18-30 years in good health and CMV-seronegative.

This clone was found a few times. Here the CDR3 DNA reads TGTGCCAGCAGCCAAACCGGGGGGGCAATCAATGAGCAGTTCTTC. It codes for CASSQTGGAINEQFF. The chain combines TRBV14 with TRBJ2-1; 8 bases align to TRBD2. V gave up 2 bases and J gave up 6 bases; unmatched junction bases: 6. This CDR3 is 15 amino acids long. CDR1 and CDR2 (germline): SGHDN, FVKESK.

In its sample, this clone was seen a few times. The chain is built from TRBV28 and TRBJ1-6; possibly TRBD1 for D (6 bases). This CDR3 has 14 residues. V was trimmed by 4 bases and J by 9 bases, leaving 13 bases between them. Per the germline V gene, CDR1 is MDHEN and CDR2 is SYDVKM. CDR3 in amino acids: CASSSRGFGSPLHF. The CDR3 DNA sequence: TGTGCCAGCAGTTCCAGGGGATTTGGTTCACCCCTCCACTTT. Supplemented by reference TRBV28 and TRBJ1-6, the full variable domain reads DVKVTQSSRYLVKRTGEKVFLECVQDMDHENMFWYRQDPGLGLRLIYFSYDVKMKEKGDIPEGYSVSREKKERFSLILESASTNQTSMYLCASSSRGFGSPLHFGNGTRLTVT.

The V gene is TRBV5-6, the J gene TRBJ1-3, with a weak D call TRBD1 (5 bases). The CDR3 has 14 amino acids. V shed 1 base and J shed 2 bases, with 7 bases lying between them. Germline V gene data show CDR1 as SGHDT and CDR2 as YYEEEE. The CDR3 region is CASSLKGTGNTIYF. CDR3 DNA: TGTGCCAGCAGCTTGAAGGGGACTGGAAACACCATATATTTT.

The rearrangement uses TRBV2 and TRBJ1-5; possibly TRBD1 for D (5 bases). The CDR3 sequence is 14 residues long. V lost 6 bases to trimming and J lost 4 bases, with 13 bases between them. Looked up from germline, CDR1 is SNHLY and CDR2 is FYNNEI. DNA for the CDR3: TGTGCCAGCAGCCCTGGAGGGGTGAATCAGCCCCAGCATTTT. Protein sequence: CASSPGGVNQPQHF.

The genes are TRBV9 and TRBJ2-7; 8 nucleotides align to TRBD1. The CDR3 extends over 14 amino acids. CDR1 and CDR2 (germline): SGDLS, YYNGEE. The junction had 4 bases not matched to a gene; V was cut back by 4 bases and J by 1 base. This CDR3 is CASSKRDRSYEQYF. In DNA, the CDR3 is TGTGCCAGCAGCAAACGGGACAGGTCCTACGAGCAGTACTTC.

This clone was picked up one time. V and J are TRBV18 and TRBJ2-5; a possible D gene is TRBD2 (7 bases). CDR1 is KGHSH and CDR2 is LQKENI in the germline V gene. The CDR3 spans 15 residues. Deletions cut 3 bases from V and 6 bases from J, with 17 bases between. The CDR3, as DNA: TGTGCCAGCTCACCGGGCGGGGGCCCCGTGAAGACCCAGTACTTC. It specifies CASSPGGGPVKTQYF.

This rearrangement joins TRBV19 to TRBJ2-1, with 11 bases that match TRBD2. Trimming at V came to 5 bases and at J to 5 bases, leaving 5 bases not matched to a gene. Germline assignment: CDR1 LNHDA and CDR2 SQIVND (reference sequence). There are 15 residues in the CDR3. CDR3 loop: CASSLAGGINNEQFF. The CDR3 nucleotides are TGTGCCAGTAGTCTAGCGGGGGGAATCAACAATGAGCAGTTCTTC.

This clone was picked up a small number of times. The chain joins TRBV27 to TRBJ2-3; D is unresolved. The CDR3 extends over 14 amino acids. The ends were cut back, 0 bases at V and 7 bases at J, with 11 bases in the middle. Germline V gene data show CDR1 as MNHEY and CDR2 as SMNVEV (reference sequence). CDR3 loop: CASSLSAARNTQYF. In DNA, the CDR3 is TGTGCCAGCAGTTTATCAGCAGCGCGAAATACGCAGTATTTT.

The genes are TRBV7-9 and TRBJ1-3; D gene unclear. Trimming left V 5 bases short and J 4 bases short, with 21 bases between. CDR1 and CDR2 from the germline V gene are SEHNR and FQNEAQ (reference sequence). The CDR3 runs to 17 residues. The CDR3 spells CASSPSLGHYSGNTIYF. The CDR3 bases are TGTGCCAGCAGCCCGAGCTTGGGCCATTACTCGGGAAACACCATATATTTT.

The chain combines TRBV19 with TRBJ1-1, with a tentative D call TRBD1 (5 bases). V was shortened by 6 bases and J by 5 bases, with 13 bases between the two germline ends. The germline CDR1 and CDR2 sequences are LNHDA and SQIVND (reference sequence). CDR3 size: 13 residues. CDR3 DNA: TGTGCCAGTAGCCCGAGGGGAGGGACTGAAGCTTTCTTT. As protein: CASSPRGGTEAFF.

V gene TRBV7-9 combines with J gene TRBJ1-5; possible D gene TRBD1, 5 bases. The length of the CDR3 is 12 residues. The V end lost 4 bases, the J end lost 7 bases, and 8 bases lay between the germline ends. CDR1 is SEHNR and CDR2 is FQNEAQ in the germline V gene (reference sequence). CDR3 DNA: TGTGCCAGCAGCTACGGGGGGCAGCCCCAGCATTTT. It yields the protein CASSYGGQPQHF.

This clone was counted once. The chain recombines TRBV6-5 with TRBJ1-2, with a weak D call TRBD1 (5 bases). In germline, CDR1 is MNHEY, CDR2 SVGAGI. The CDR3 contains 14 residues. V dropped 0 bases and J dropped 3 bases, with 8 bases sitting between them. CDR3 in DNA: TGTGCCAGCAGTTACTCCGGGGGGGACTATGGCTACACCTTC. Its protein is CASSYSGGDYGYTF.

This clone has only one observation. The CDR3 nucleotides read TGTGCCAGCAGCCAAGAGGGGAGGAACACCGGGGAGCTGTTTTTT. It codes for CASSQEGRNTGELFF. J is TRBJ2-2 and V is TRBV4-2; TRBD2 is a possible D gene (5 bases). This CDR3 has 15 amino acids. The germline gives CDR1 LGHNA, CDR2 YNFKEQ. Trimming removed 0 bases at V and 1 base at J, with 6 bases between.

The CDR3 reads CASSGGTGGNTEAFF. In DNA, the CDR3 is TGTGCCAGCAGTGGGGGGACAGGGGGCAACACTGAAGCTTTCTTT. V and J are TRBV6-5 and TRBJ1-1, with 12 nucleotides matching TRBD1. V lost 5 bases to trimming and J lost 2 bases; unmatched junction nucleotides: 3. Germline V gives CDR1 MNHEY, CDR2 SVGAGI. The CDR3 has 15 amino acids.

The chain is built from TRBV6-5 and TRBJ2-2, with 7 nucleotides matching TRBD2. This CDR3 comprises 15 residues. The germline gives CDR1 MNHEY, CDR2 SVGAGI. The V gene end was trimmed by 6 bases and the J gene end by 0 bases; junction bases not matched to a gene: 4. CDR3 amino acids: CASRFGLANTGELFF. As DNA, the CDR3 is TGTGCCAGCAGATTCGGACTAGCGAACACCGGGGAGCTGTTTTTT.

V is TRBV5-1 and J is TRBJ1-1; 10 nucleotides agree with TRBD1. The ends lost 4 bases at V and 4 bases at J; junction bases unmatched: 7. Germline loops: CDR1 SGHRS, CDR2 YFSETQ. The CDR3 spans 15 residues. CDR3 in DNA: TGCGCCAGCAGCCAAACCTGGACAGGGGGCACTGAAGCTTTCTTT. Residues: CASSQTWTGGTEAFF.

The V and J genes are TRBV9 and TRBJ1-1, with 9 nucleotides matching TRBD1. V shed 4 bases, J shed 0 bases, and the junction held 10 bases outside the gene matches. Germline V CDR1 and CDR2: SGDLS, YYNGEE. This CDR3 has 17 amino acids. CDR3 coding DNA: TGTGCCAGCAGCCCTCACAGGGGGCCAAGGGTGAACACTGAAGCTTTCTTT. This translates into CASSPHRGPRVNTEAFF.

This clone was recorded once. The genes are TRBV2 and TRBJ2-1; 10 positions match TRBD2. Per germline, CDR1 SNHLY and CDR2 FYNNEI. The CDR3 consists of 15 residues. J lost 4 bases, V lost 3 bases, and 3 bases had no gene match. In DNA, the CDR3 is TGTGCCAGCAGTGACCTAGCGGGGGATTACAATGAGCAGTTCTTC. Its protein product is CASSDLAGDYNEQFF.

The rearrangement joins TRBV19 to TRBJ2-5, with D possibly being TRBD2 (5 bases). Germline values: CDR1 LNHDA, CDR2 SQIVND (reference sequence). Trimming shortened V by 3 bases and J by 1 base, and 12 bases separated the two germline ends. The CDR3 runs to 15 residues. The CDR3 sequence is CASSIGLGPQETQYF. CDR3 DNA: TGTGCCAGTAGTATTGGACTCGGGCCCCAAGAGACCCAGTACTTC.

V is TRBV4-2 and J is TRBJ1-5; D gene ambiguous. This CDR3 region has 15 residues. V lost 2 bases and J 6 bases, leaving 14 bases between the germline ends. In germline, CDR1 is LGHNA, CDR2 YNFKEQ. The CDR3 loop is CASSQRLTEGQPQHF. CDR3 in DNA: TGTGCCAGCAGCCAAAGATTAACAGAAGGTCAGCCCCAGCATTTT.

The chain carries TRBV5-1 and TRBJ1-4; 11 bases line up with TRBD1. The germline CDR1 and CDR2 sequences are SGHRS and YFSETQ. The CDR3 covers 15 residues. Unmatched junction bases numbered 7, after V lost 5 bases and J lost 7 bases. The CDR3 DNA follows: TGCGCCAGCAGATTTGGGACAGGGGGTGCTGAAAAACTGTTTTTT. Translating it yields CASRFGTGGAEKLFF.

This chain joins TRBV5-1 and TRBJ1-2; 7 bases are shared with TRBD1. The ends lost 4 bases at V and 3 bases at J; junction bases unmatched: 9. Germline V gene lookup returns CDR1 SGHRS and CDR2 YFSETQ. The CDR3 consists of 15 residues. The chain's CDR3 is CASSMITGVDYGYTF. The CDR3 DNA reads as TGCGCCAGCAGCATGATTACAGGGGTGGACTATGGCTACACCTTC.

The genes are TRBV5-1 and TRBJ2-6, with TRBD2 as a possible D gene (5 bases). The CDR3 sequence is 15 residues long. V shed 2 bases and J shed 0 bases, with 6 bases lying between them. Germline CDR1 is SGHRS and CDR2 is YFSETQ. The CDR3 here is CASSFGDSGANVLTF. CDR3 bases: TGCGCCAGCAGCTTCGGGGACTCTGGGGCCAACGTCCTGACTTTC.

Comment on this clone: One end of the junction is discordant with germline, which a read error may explain. The chain combines TRBV7-9 with TRBJ1-1; the D is unclear. The CDR3 sequence is 13 residues long. The germline CDR1 and CDR2 sequences are SEHNR and FQNEAQ (reference sequence). The CDR3 loop reads CSSSLTDNTEAFF. CDR3 coding DNA: TGTTCCAGCAGCTTAACAGACAACACTGAAGCTTTCTTT.

J is TRBJ1-4 and V is TRBV2, with 8 bases identical to TRBD1. The CDR3 length is 15 residues. Germline loops: CDR1 SNHLY, CDR2 FYNNEI. J gave up 1 base and V 6 bases, and 4 bases lay outside the gene matches. CDR3 region: CASSGTGGTNEKLFF. Here the CDR3 DNA reads TGTGCCAGCAGCGGGACAGGAGGAACTAATGAAAAACTGTTTTTT.

The chain recombines TRBV5-1 with TRBJ2-7, with D tentatively TRBD1 (5 bases). Trimming took off 2 bases at V and 3 bases at J, with 6 bases between the two ends. Germline V lookup: CDR1 SGHRS, CDR2 YFSETQ. This CDR3 has 12 amino acids. CDR3 bases: TGCGCCAGCAGCTTCCAGGGCTACGAGCAGTACTTC. As protein: CASSFQGYEQYF.

The chain is built from TRBV5-5 and TRBJ1-1; D gene uncertain. Germline CDR1 and CDR2: SGHKS and YYEKEE (reference sequence). This CDR3 spans 15 amino acids. Trimming removed 4 bases at V and 2 bases at J, with 15 bases between. CDR3 sequence: CASSSGRGGNTEAFF. The CDR3 DNA reads as TGTGCCAGCAGCAGTGGCCGGGGTGGAAACACTGAAGCTTTCTTT.

The rearrangement joins TRBV6-6 to TRBJ2-7; TRBD2 might be the D (5 bases). Per the germline V gene, CDR1 is MNHNY and CDR2 is SVGAGI (reference sequence). The germline V and J ends were trimmed by 5 bases and 3 bases, with 17 bases remaining between them. This CDR3 is built from 15 residues. The CDR3 DNA follows: TGTGCCAGCAGTGCATTGGGCAGGAGGATCTACGAGCAGTACTTC. Its protein is CASSALGRRIYEQYF.

The rearrangement joins TRBV28 to TRBJ2-7; possibly TRBD1 for D (6 bases). The germline gives CDR1 MDHEN, CDR2 SYDVKM. The V gene lost 3 bases and the J gene lost 0 bases, with 12 bases spanning the gap. The CDR3 has 15 amino acids. The DNA for the CDR3 is TGTGCCAGCAGTTTCCCCAGGGGCTCCTCCTACGAGCAGTACTTC. This gives the protein CASSFPRGSSYEQYF.

The chain couples TRBV15 to TRBJ1-5; D possibly corresponds to TRBD1 (5 bases). Germline-derived CDR1 and CDR2 are LNHNV and YYDKDF (reference sequence). V gave up 1 base and J gave up 15 bases, with 16 bases separating them. This CDR3 is 13 amino acids long. DNA of the CDR3: TGTGCCACCAGCAGAGTACGGGGGGGGGTCGGGCATTTT. Its protein is CATSRVRGGVGHF.